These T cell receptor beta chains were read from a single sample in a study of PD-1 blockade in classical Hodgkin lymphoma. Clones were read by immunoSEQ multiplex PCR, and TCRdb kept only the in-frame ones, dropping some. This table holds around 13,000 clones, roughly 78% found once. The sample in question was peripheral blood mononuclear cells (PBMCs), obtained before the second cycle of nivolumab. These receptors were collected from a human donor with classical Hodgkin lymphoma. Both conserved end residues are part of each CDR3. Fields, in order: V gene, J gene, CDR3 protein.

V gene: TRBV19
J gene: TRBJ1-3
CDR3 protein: CASSIPPRTPGNTIYF

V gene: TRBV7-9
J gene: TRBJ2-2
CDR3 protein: CASSQGTGRTGELFF

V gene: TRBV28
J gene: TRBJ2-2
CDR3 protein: CASSSGGLAANTGELFF

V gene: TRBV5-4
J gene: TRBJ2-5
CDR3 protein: CASSLMNEETQYF

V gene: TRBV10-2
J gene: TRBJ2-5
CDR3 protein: CASTRSPRARYQETQYF

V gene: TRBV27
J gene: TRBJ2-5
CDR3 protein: CASSLSGLAGGRQETQYF

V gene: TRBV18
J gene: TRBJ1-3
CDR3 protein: CASSPIGTAGNTIYF

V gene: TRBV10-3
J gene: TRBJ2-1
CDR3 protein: CAISESRASGDNNEQFF

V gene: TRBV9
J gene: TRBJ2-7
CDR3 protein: CASSVQGAGEQYF

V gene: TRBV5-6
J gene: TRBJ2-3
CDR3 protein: CASSLGLSPNTDTQYF

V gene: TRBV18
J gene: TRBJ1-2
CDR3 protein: CASSDHRQGFDYGYTF

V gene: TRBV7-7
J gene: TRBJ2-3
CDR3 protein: CASSFGSTDTQYF

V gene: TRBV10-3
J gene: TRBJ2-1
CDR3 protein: CAISTPSLTYNEQFF

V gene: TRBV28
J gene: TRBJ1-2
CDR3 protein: CASRPLEGGYTF

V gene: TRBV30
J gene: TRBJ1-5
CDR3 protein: CAWTLRDSNNQPQHF

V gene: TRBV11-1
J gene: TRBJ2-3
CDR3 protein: CASSLPRQGRGSDTQYF

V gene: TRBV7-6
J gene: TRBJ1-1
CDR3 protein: CASSLQMNTEAFF

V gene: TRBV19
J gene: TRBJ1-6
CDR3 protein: CASSMEWQGISPLHF

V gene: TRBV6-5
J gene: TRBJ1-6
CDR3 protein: CASSYSQGVNSPLHF

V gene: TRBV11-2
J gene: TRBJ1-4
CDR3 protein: CASSSQITKGEKLFF

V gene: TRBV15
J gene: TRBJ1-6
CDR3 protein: CATSNPGHDSPLHF

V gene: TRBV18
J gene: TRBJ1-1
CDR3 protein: CASSTKRWGTEAFF

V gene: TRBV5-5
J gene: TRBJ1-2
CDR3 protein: CASSFNIKTGGTGTF

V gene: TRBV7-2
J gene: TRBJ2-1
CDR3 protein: CASSLVAGSGHEQFF

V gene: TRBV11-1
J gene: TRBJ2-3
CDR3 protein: CASSPPWGGDTQYF

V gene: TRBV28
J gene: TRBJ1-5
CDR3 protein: CASSSGQGLGNQPQHF

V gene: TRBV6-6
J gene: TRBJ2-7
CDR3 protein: CASSPRWFRGEQYF

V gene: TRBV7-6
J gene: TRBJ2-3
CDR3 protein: CASSLGGLTDTQYF

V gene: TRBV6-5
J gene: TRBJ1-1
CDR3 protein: CASTPYRGGNTEAFF

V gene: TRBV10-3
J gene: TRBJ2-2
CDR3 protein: CAISGSAGGNTGELFF

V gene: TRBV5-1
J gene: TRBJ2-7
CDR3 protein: CASSSQGRAYEQYF

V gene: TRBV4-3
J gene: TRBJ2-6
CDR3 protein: CASSPISGANVLTF

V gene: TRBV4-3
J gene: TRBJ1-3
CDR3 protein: CASSQDLRGHSGNTIYF

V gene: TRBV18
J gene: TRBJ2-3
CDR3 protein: CASSPSGTLPDTQYF

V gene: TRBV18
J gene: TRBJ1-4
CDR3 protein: CASSRLGLYNEKLFF

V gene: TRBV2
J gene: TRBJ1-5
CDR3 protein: CASSVGQGGNQPQHF

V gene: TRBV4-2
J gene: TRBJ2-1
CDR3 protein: CASSQVGAGFGNEQFF

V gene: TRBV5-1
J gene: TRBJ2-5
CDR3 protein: CASSRNGQGAKETQYF

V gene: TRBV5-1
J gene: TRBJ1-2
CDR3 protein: CASSVRDSPLSSYTF

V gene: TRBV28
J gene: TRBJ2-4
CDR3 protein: CASSLSGGAYIQYF

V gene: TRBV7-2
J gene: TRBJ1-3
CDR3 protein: CASSLVGSGNTIYF

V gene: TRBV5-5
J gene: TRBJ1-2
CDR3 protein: CASSPYGAGISYGYTF

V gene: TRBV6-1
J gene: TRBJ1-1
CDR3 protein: CASSIGQGYHTEAFF

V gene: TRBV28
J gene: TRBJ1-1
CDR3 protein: CASSLWPTEAFF

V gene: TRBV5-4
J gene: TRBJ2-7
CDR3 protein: CASSRQGPSGEQYF

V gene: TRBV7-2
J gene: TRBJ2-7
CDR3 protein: CASSLKYPYEQYF

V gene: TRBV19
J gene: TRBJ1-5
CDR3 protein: CASSILGRGGNQPQHF

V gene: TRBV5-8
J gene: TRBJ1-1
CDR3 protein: CASSLATEAFF

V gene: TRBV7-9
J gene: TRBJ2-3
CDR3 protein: CASSPRQGTDTQYF

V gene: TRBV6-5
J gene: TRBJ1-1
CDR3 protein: CASSYATDPNTEAFF

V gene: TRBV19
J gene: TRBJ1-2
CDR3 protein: CASSMTGQGYGYTF

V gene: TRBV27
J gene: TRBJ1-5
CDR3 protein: CASSFLPLLNQPQHF

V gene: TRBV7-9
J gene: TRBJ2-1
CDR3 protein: CASSLKWGLSSYNEQFF

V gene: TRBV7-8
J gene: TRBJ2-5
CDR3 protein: CASSRYLWLNF